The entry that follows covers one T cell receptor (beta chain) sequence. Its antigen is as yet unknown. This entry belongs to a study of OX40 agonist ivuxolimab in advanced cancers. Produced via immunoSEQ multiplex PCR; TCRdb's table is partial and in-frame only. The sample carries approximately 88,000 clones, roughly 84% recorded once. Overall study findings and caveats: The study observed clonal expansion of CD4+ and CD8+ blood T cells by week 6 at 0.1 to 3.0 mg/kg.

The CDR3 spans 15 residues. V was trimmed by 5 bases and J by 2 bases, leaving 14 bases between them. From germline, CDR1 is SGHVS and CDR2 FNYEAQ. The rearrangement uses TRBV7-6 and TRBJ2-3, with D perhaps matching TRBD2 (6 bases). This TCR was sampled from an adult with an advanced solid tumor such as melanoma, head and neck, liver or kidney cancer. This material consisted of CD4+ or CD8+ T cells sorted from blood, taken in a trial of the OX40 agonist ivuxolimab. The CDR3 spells CASSPRLVVTDTQYF. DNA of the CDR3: TGTGCCAGCAGCCCCAGACTAGTCGTCACAGATACGCAGTATTTT.